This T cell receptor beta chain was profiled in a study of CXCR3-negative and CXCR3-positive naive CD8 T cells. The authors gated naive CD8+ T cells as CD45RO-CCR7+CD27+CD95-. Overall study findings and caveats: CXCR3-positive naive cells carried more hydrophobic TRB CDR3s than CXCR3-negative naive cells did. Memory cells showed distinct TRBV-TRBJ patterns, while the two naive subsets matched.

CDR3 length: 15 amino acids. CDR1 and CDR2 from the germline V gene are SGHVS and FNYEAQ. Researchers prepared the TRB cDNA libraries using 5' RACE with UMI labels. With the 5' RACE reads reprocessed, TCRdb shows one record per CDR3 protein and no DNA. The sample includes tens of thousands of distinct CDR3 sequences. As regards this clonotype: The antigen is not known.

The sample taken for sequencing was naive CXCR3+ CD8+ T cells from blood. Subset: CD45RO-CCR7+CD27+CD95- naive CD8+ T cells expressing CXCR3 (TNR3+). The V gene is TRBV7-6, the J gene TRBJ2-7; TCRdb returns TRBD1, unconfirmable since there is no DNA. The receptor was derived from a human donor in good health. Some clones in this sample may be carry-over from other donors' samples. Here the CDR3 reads CASSPRDRLSYEQYF.